The 11 T cell receptor beta chains below were found in one sample sequenced in a study of blood T cell repertoires in COVID-19. Data came from immunoSEQ multiplex PCR; TCRdb stores just in-frame clones and leaves some out. The sample lists more than 250,000 clones; around 86% were seen once. Material for sequencing was peripheral blood. These TCRs come from a man aged 50 or older with active or convalescent COVID-19.

V gene TRBV28 combines with J gene TRBJ1-2; possible D gene TRBD1, 5 bases. Between the trimmed V and J ends, which lost 2 bases and 7 bases, there was a span of 14 bases. The CDR3 extends over 14 amino acids. Germline V lookup: CDR1 MDHEN, CDR2 SYDVKM. The chain's CDR3 is CASSLSDRFRGYTF. For the CDR3, the DNA is TGTGCCAGCAGTTTAAGCGACAGATTTCGTGGCTACACCTTC.

This chain joins TRBV4-3 and TRBJ2-7, with TRBD2 identical over 10 bases. This CDR3 has 15 amino acids. CDR1 is LGHNA, CDR2 YSLEER, per germline. V lost 0 bases and J lost 4; bases outside the gene matches: 3. This CDR3 reads CASSQEPSGGYEQYF. The CDR3 DNA sequence: TGCGCCAGCAGCCAAGAGCCTAGCGGGGGATACGAGCAGTACTTC.

The V and J genes are TRBV24-1 and TRBJ2-1; D is possibly TRBD1 (6 bases). The CDR3 runs 15 residues. The germline V gene encodes CDR1 KGHDR and CDR2 SFDVKD. Trimming removed 0 bases from V and 4 bases from J, with 9 bases in between. CDR3 residues: CATSDLTGRYNEQFF. In DNA, the CDR3 is TGTGCCACCAGTGATTTGACAGGGCGTTACAATGAGCAGTTCTTC.

The V gene is TRBV28, the J gene TRBJ1-2; 7 bases map to TRBD1. Germline loops: CDR1 MDHEN, CDR2 SYDVKM. The CDR3 loop spans 17 amino acids. V shed 4 bases, J shed 6 bases, and the junction held 17 bases outside the gene matches. In DNA, the CDR3 is TGTGCCAGCAGTTCCCTCCGGGACAGCGTTCTTTTCGATGGCTACACCTTC. Protein: CASSSLRDSVLFDGYTF.

The chain links TRBV28 to TRBJ1-1; D may be TRBD1 (5 bases). Deletions cut 5 bases from V and 0 bases from J, with 13 bases between. Per the germline V gene, CDR1 is MDHEN and CDR2 is SYDVKM. This CDR3 is built from 15 residues. The DNA for the CDR3 is TGTGCCAGCAGTCTAGGGGCATGGGTGAACACTGAAGCTTTCTTT. Protein: CASSLGAWVNTEAFF.

V and J are TRBV14 and TRBJ1-2; D remains ambiguous. V was clipped by 5 bases and J by 2 bases, with 9 bases between them. Germline-derived CDR1 and CDR2 are SGHDN and FVKESK. The CDR3 sequence is 13 residues long. This CDR3 reads CASSAGQNYGYTF. Here the CDR3 DNA reads TGTGCCAGCAGCGCGGGCCAAAACTATGGCTACACCTTC.

This rearrangement joins TRBV6-6 to TRBJ1-6; D is uncertain. The CDR3 loop spans 18 amino acids. V lost 5 bases and J 2 bases, leaving 19 bases between the germline ends. In germline, CDR1 is MNHNY, CDR2 SVGAGI (reference sequence). The CDR3 DNA is TGTGCCAGCAGTCGCGGCGCGGGAGGGTCGGCCTATAATTCACCCCTCCACTTT. This gives the protein CASSRGAGGSAYNSPLHF.

The chain uses TRBV30 and TRBJ2-2; 9 positions agree with TRBD1. After removal of 5 bases from V and 5 bases from J, the junction contained 6 bases not matched to a gene. Germline assignment: CDR1 GTSNPN and CDR2 SVGIG (reference sequence). This CDR3 has 14 amino acids. DNA for the CDR3: TGTGCCTGGGGGGGACAGGGAAGGACCGGGGAGCTGTTTTTT. Amino acids: CAWGGQGRTGELFF.

The chain carries TRBV5-6 and TRBJ2-4; TRBD1 agrees at 7 bases. This CDR3 spans 12 amino acids. Germline loops: CDR1 SGHDT, CDR2 YYEEEE. V lost 2 bases to trimming and J lost 13 bases; unmatched junction nucleotides: 6. The CDR3 DNA sequence: TGTGCCAGCAGCTTAGGGACAGCCGAACAGTACTTC. This encodes CASSLGTAEQYF.

The V call is TRBV20-1, the J call TRBJ2-1; D is unclear. The CDR3 runs 13 residues. Germline loops: CDR1 DFQATT, CDR2 SNEGSKA (reference sequence). The germline V and J ends were trimmed by 3 bases and 3 bases, with 9 bases remaining between them. The CDR3 sequence is CSASSAVYNEQFF. The CDR3, as DNA: TGCAGTGCTAGTTCTGCGGTCTACAATGAGCAGTTCTTC.

V and J are TRBV20-1 and TRBJ1-3, with D possibly matching TRBD1 (5 bases). The CDR3 is 11 residues long. Trimming pared 4 bases from V and 11 bases from J, leaving 12 bases between. Germline-derived CDR1 and CDR2 are DFQATT and SNEGSKA (reference sequence). CDR3 loop: CSATGPRAIYF. The CDR3 bases are TGCAGTGCTACCGGACCCAGGGCCATATATTTT.